The 12 T cell receptor beta chains below come from one sample, sequenced in a study of blood T cells in healthy people across ages. Sample-barcoded 5' priming and a J-beta primer mix drove a second PCR of 7 to 11 cycles. TCRdb used MiXCR to reprocess the 5' RACE reads, holding one entry per CDR3 protein. The repertoire holds about 1.8 million distinct CDR3 sequences, with less than 50% as singletons. The sample consisted of blood. These receptors all stem from a woman aged 40 to 49 in good health.

The chain recombines TRBV6-5 with TRBJ1-2; 7 bases are shared with TRBD1. Germline trimming cut 4 bases from V and 3 bases from J; bases unmatched to any gene: 2. CDR3 size: 13 residues. From germline, CDR1 is MNHEY and CDR2 SVGAGI. The CDR3 loop is CASSWGQYYGYTF. The CDR3 coding sequence is TGTGCCAGCAGTTGGGGACAGTACTATGGCTACACCTTC.

J is TRBJ2-5 and V is TRBV7-9, with D possibly TRBD1 on 6 matching bases. The ends were cut back, 1 base at V and 10 bases at J, with 13 bases in the middle. The germline V gene has CDR1 SEHNR and CDR2 FQNEAQ (reference sequence). The length of the CDR3 is 13 residues. The CDR3 region is CASSLVAPGHQYF. In DNA, the CDR3 is TGTGCCAGCAGCTTAGTTGCACCGGGACACCAGTACTTC.

CDR3 loop: CSVEAGEVYNEQFF. The CDR3 DNA follows: TGCAGCGTTGAGGCTGGCGAGGTTTACAATGAGCAGTTCTTC. The rearrangement uses TRBV29-1 and TRBJ2-1; no reliable D call. Germline V gives CDR1 SQVTM, CDR2 ANQGSEA. V was trimmed by 3 bases and J by 4 bases, leaving 13 bases between them. There are 14 residues in the CDR3.

V and J are TRBV28 and TRBJ2-4; D gene unclear. The J call is uncertain, as TRBJ2-7 better fits the DNA end. Germline CDR1 is MDHEN and CDR2 is SYDVKM. CDR3 size: 14 residues. The CDR3 DNA reads TGTGCCAGCAGTTTAAGTTGGGTTCCCTACGAGCAGTACTTC. Amino acids: CASSLSWVPYEQYF.

The sample holds a few counts of this clonotype. The rearrangement uses TRBV29-1 and TRBJ2-3; possibly TRBD2 for D (5 bases). CDR1 is SQVTM, CDR2 ANQGSEA, per germline. Trimming stripped 8 bases from V and 5 bases from J, with 14 bases between. This CDR3 region has 12 residues. CDR3 bases: TGCAGCCTCCGGTACGAGGGAGATACGCAGTATTTT. Translating it yields CSLRYEGDTQYF.

The V and J genes are TRBV6-6 and TRBJ2-7; D is ambiguous. Trimming pared 0 bases from V and 2 bases from J, leaving 8 bases between. Looked up from germline, CDR1 is MNHNY and CDR2 is SVGAGI (reference sequence). The CDR3 loop spans 14 amino acids. The CDR3 DNA reads TGTGCCAGCAGTTACTCCGGAGCGCCCTACGAGCAGTACTTC. This codes for CASSYSGAPYEQYF.

The chain employs TRBV20-1 and TRBJ2-5; perhaps TRBD1 as D (6 bases). V lost 5 bases to trimming and J lost 3 bases, with 16 bases between them. The CDR3 length is 14 residues. Germline V gene data show CDR1 as DFQATT and CDR2 as SNEGSKA (reference sequence). Here the CDR3 reads CSAGTGTREETQYF. The CDR3 region has the DNA TGCAGTGCTGGAACCGGGACAAGAGAAGAGACCCAGTACTTC.

The J gene is TRBJ2-4, the V gene TRBV4-3; possibly TRBD1 for D (6 bases). Germline assignment: CDR1 LGHNA and CDR2 YSLEER. V dropped 0 bases and J dropped 4 bases, with 13 bases sitting between them. The CDR3 is 16 residues long. The CDR3 sequence is CASSQDSRQGKNIQYF. In DNA, the CDR3 is TGCGCCAGCAGCCAAGATAGTAGGCAGGGGAAAAACATTCAGTACTTC.

This rearrangement joins TRBV6-2 or TRBV6-3 to TRBJ1-6; the match to TRBD1 covers 7 bases. Germline-derived CDR1 and CDR2 are MNHEY and SVGEGT. V lost 5 bases to trimming and J lost 7 bases; unmatched junction nucleotides: 5. The CDR3 is 14 residues long. CDR3 amino acids: CASSIRTGNSPLHF. In DNA form, the CDR3 reads TGTGCCAGCAGTATCAGGACAGGCAATTCACCCCTCCACTTT.

J is TRBJ1-2 and V is TRBV18; no clear D. With 1 base removed from V and 4 bases from J, the gap between germline ends came to 13 bases. The germline gives CDR1 KGHSH, CDR2 LQKENI. The CDR3 is 15 residues long. CDR3 amino acids: CASSPRYGDSYGYTF. CDR3 DNA: TGTGCCAGCTCACCACGATACGGAGACTCCTATGGCTACACCTTC.

V usage is TRBV20-1 and J usage is TRBJ2-1; 7 bases align to TRBD2. The CDR3 has 14 amino acids. Germline V lookup: CDR1 DFQATT, CDR2 SNEGSKA (reference sequence). V shed 1 base and J 9 bases; nucleotides not matched to a gene: 9. Here the CDR3 DNA reads TGCAGTGCTAGAGCCATGGCGGGAGTAGGTGAGCAGTTCTTC. Translating it yields CSARAMAGVGEQFF.

Ten or more counts support this clonotype. This chain uses TRBV29-1 with TRBJ2-6, with TRBD2 identical over 9 bases. Germline V gives CDR1 SQVTM, CDR2 ANQGSEA. Losses at the gene ends were 3 bases for V and 0 bases for J; bases not matched to a gene: 3. The CDR3 sequence is 16 residues long. CDR3 coding DNA: TGCAGCGTTGATGCTAGCGGGGTCTCTGGGGCCAACGTCCTGACTTTC. Translated: CSVDASGVSGANVLTF. Full variable domain (remainder filled in from reference TRBV29-1 and TRBJ2-6): SAVISQKPSRDICQRGTSLTIQCQVDSQVTMMFWYRQQPGQSLTLIATANQGSEATYESGFVIDKFPISRPNLTFSTLTVSNMSPEDSSIYLCSVDASGVSGANVLTFGAGSRLTVL.